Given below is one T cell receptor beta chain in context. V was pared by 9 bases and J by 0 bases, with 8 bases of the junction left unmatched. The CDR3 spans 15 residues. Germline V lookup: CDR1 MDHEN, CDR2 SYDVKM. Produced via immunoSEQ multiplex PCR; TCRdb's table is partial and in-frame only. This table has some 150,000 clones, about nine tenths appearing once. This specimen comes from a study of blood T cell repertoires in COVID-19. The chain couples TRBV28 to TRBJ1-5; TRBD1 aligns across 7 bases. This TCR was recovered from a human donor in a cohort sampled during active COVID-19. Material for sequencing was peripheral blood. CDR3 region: CASRQGGLSNQPQHF. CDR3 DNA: TGTGCCAGTCGACAGGGCGGACTTAGCAATCAGCCCCAGCATTTT.